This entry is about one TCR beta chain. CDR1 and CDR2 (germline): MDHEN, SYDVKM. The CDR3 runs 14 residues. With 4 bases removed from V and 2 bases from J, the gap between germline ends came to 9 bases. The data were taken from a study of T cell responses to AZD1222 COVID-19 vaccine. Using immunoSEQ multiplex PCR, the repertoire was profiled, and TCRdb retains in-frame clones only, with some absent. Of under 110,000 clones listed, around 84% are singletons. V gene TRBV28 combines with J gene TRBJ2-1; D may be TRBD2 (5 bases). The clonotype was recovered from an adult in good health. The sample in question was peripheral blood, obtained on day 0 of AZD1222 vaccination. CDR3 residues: CASSSPGTYNEQFF. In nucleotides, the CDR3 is TGTGCCAGCAGTTCTCCGGGGACCTACAATGAGCAGTTCTTC.